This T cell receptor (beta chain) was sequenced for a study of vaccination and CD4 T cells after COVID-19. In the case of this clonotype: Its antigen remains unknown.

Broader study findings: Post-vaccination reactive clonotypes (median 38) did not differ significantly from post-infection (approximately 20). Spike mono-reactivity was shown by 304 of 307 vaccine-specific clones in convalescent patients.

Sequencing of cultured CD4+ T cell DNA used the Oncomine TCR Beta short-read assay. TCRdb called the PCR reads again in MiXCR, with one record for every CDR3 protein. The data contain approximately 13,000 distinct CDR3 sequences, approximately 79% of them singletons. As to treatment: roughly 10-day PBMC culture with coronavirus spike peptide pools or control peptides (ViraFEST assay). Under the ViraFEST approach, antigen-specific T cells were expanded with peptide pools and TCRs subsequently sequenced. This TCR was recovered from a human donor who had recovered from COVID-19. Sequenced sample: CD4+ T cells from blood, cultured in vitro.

CDR3: CASSNKQGRKYGYTF. The CDR3 DNA reads TGTGCCAGCAGCAATAAACAGGGACGGAAATATGGCTACACCTTC. The J gene is TRBJ1-2, the V gene TRBV21-1; whether TRBD1, the table's D call, matches the DNA was not checked. TRBV21-1 is labeled a pseudogene. The CDR3 is 15 residues long.